This T cell receptor (beta chain) was sequenced during a study of identical twins. TCRdb reprocessed the 5' RACE reads with MiXCR, giving one entry per CDR3 protein. The table lists over 550,000 distinct CDR3 sequences, roughly 7.2% of them singletons. Healthy Caucasian donors formed the entire cohort. In regard to this clonotype: Its matching antigen is unknown.

Study-wide results and caveats: Beta out-of-frame sequences showed weaker excess twin sharing. Those out-of-frame alpha sequences shared by twins showed an excess of low generation probability. The more abundant beta clonotypes in cord blood had fewer insertions, and memory repertoires did not show this.

Per the germline V gene, CDR1 is SGHRS and CDR2 is YFSETQ. The junction had 19 bases not matched to a gene; V was cut back by 5 bases and J by 0 bases. The CDR3 loop spans 19 amino acids. These data were also reused for a study on yellow fever vaccine responses in identical twins.

The sample comprised PBMCs. V and J are TRBV5-1 and TRBJ2-5; 7 bases align to TRBD2. The sequence derives from a young woman in good health. In nucleotides, the CDR3 is TGCGCCAGCAGGGGGTTCGGAGGGGAGACAAGCGGGGACCAAGAGACCCAGTACTTC. Encoded protein: CASRGFGGETSGDQETQYF.